Shown below are 19 T cell receptor beta chains from a single sample sequenced in a study of blood T cells in healthy people across ages. The second PCR ran roughly 6 to 11 cycles with a sample-barcoded 5' primer and J-beta primers. Via MiXCR, TCRdb re-called the 5' RACE reads, giving one row per CDR3 protein. The table has 1.5 million or so distinct CDR3 sequences, under 55% seen once. The sequenced sample was blood. The receptor set was obtained from a woman aged 18-30 years in good health.

This clonotype came up a few times. V and J are TRBV20-1 and TRBJ2-3, with 7 bases fitting TRBD2. There are 14 residues in the CDR3. CDR1 is DFQATT, CDR2 SNEGSKA, per germline (reference sequence). J was trimmed by 1 base and V by 3 bases; bases with no gene match: 4. CDR3 DNA sequence: TGCAGTGCTAGGAAAGCGGGGCGCACAGATACGCAGTATTTT. Residues: CSARKAGRTDTQYF.

This chain uses TRBV28 with TRBJ2-5; unclear D gene. This CDR3 has 13 amino acids. Trimming pared 5 bases from V and 11 bases from J, leaving 18 bases between. The germline gives CDR1 MDHEN, CDR2 SYDVKM. Here the CDR3 reads CASSDPSRHEQYF. The CDR3 DNA is TGTGCCAGCAGTGACCCAAGTCGACATGAGCAGTACTTC. Looking up the rest from reference TRBV28 and TRBJ2-5 gives the full variable domain: DVKVTQSSRYLVKRTGEKVFLECVQDMDHENMFWYRQDPGLGLRLIYFSYDVKMKEKGDIPEGYSVSREKKERFSLILESASTNQTSMYLCASSDPSRHEQYFGPGTRLLVL.

This chain joins TRBV10-3 and TRBJ2-7; a possible D gene is TRBD1 (6 bases). The ends were cut back, 11 bases at V and 2 bases at J, with 19 bases in the middle. The CDR3 runs to 14 residues. CDR1 is ENHRY, CDR2 SYGVKD, per germline. The CDR3 region is CASRVIQGPYEQYF. The CDR3 DNA follows: TGTGCCTCCAGGGTTATCCAGGGGCCCTACGAGCAGTACTTC.

V usage is TRBV6-1 and J usage is TRBJ1-2; TRBD1 matches 7 bases. CDR3 length: 15 amino acids. Germline assignment: CDR1 MNHNS and CDR2 SASEGT. V trimming: 4 bases; J trimming: 3 bases; junction bases outside the gene matches: 8. This CDR3 reads CASSGSLGQYYGYTF. The CDR3 bases are TGTGCCAGCAGTGGATCTCTGGGACAGTACTATGGCTACACCTTC.

The chain combines TRBV9 with TRBJ2-2; 7 nucleotides align to TRBD2. J lost 4 bases, V lost 1 base, and 7 bases had no gene match. The CDR3 is made up of 16 amino acids. CDR1 is SGDLS and CDR2 is YYNGEE in the germline V gene. In DNA, the CDR3 is TGTGCCAGCAGCGTATTTAGCGGGTTGGGCACCGGGGAGCTGTTTTTT. It encodes CASSVFSGLGTGELFF.

The chain combines TRBV12-3 or TRBV12-4 with TRBJ1-4, with TRBD1 as a possible D gene (6 bases). V lost 3 bases and J 11 bases, leaving 10 bases between the germline ends. The CDR3 runs 12 residues. CDR3 nucleotides: TGTGCCAGCAGTTTGGGGGGGCCTAAACTGTTTTTT. Amino acid sequence: CASSLGGPKLFF.

Only a few counts were recorded for this clonotype. The chain has TRBV6-2 or TRBV6-3 and TRBJ2-5; tentative D call: TRBD1 (5 bases). This CDR3 is 13 amino acids long. CDR1 is MNHEY, CDR2 SVGEGT, per germline. Trimming took off 10 bases at V and 5 bases at J, with 17 bases between the two ends. The CDR3 protein is CATRQNLEETQYF. The CDR3 nucleotides are TGTGCCACACGACAGAATCTGGAGGAGACCCAGTACTTC.

The chain links TRBV24-1 to TRBJ2-5, with TRBD2 identical over 13 bases. The CDR3 spans 17 residues. Germline loops: CDR1 KGHDR, CDR2 SFDVKD. V lost 4 bases, J lost 4 bases, and 8 bases stayed unmatched. The CDR3 DNA reads as TGTGCCACCAGTGAGTGGACTAGCGGGAGTATCAGAGAGACCCAGTACTTC. The encoded protein is CATSEWTSGSIRETQYF.

The V gene is TRBV27, the J gene TRBJ2-5; TRBD1 matches 11 bases. The CDR3 is 14 residues long. Germline CDR1 is MNHEY and CDR2 is SMNVEV (reference sequence). J gave up 10 bases and V 5 bases, and 9 bases lay outside the gene matches. DNA for the CDR3: TGTGCCAGCAGTCCATTGGACAGGGGGCCGAACCAGTACTTC. Translating it yields CASSPLDRGPNQYF.

In the case of this clonotype: A junction boundary mismatches the germline segment, possibly from a read error. This sequence joins TRBV7-2 and TRBJ2-1, with D unresolved. Germline values: CDR1 SGHTA, CDR2 FQGNSA. The length of the CDR3 is 13 residues. The CDR3 nucleotides are TGTGCCAGCAGCTTAAATTCCTTCAATGAGCAGTTCTTC. Its translation is CASSLNSFNEQFF.

The rearrangement joins TRBV3-1 to TRBJ2-1, with no clear D. The DNA end is a closer match to TRBJ2-7, so the J assignment may be wrong. CDR3 length: 14 amino acids. Germline V CDR1 and CDR2: LGHDT, YNNKEL (reference sequence). The CDR3 DNA is TGTGCCAGCAGCCAACGTGCCGTCTACAATGAGCAGTACTTC. It translates to CASSQRAVYNEQYF.

The CDR3 sequence: CSAKRGGNEDEQFF. The CDR3 DNA follows: TGCAGTGCCAAAAGGGGGGGAAATGAGGATGAGCAGTTCTTC. The V call is TRBV20-1, the J call TRBJ2-1, with D possibly matching TRBD2 (7 bases). Germline CDR1 DFQATT, CDR2 SNEGSKA (reference sequence). The CDR3 contains 14 residues. Trimming shortened V by 6 bases and J by 8 bases, and 20 bases separated the two germline ends.

This clonotype came up many times. V usage is TRBV12-3 or TRBV12-4 and J usage is TRBJ2-5, with 9 bases aligning to TRBD2. The CDR3 totals 15 residues. After removal of 6 bases from V and 4 bases from J, the junction contained 9 bases not matched to a gene. The CDR3 is CASSIAGAEGETQYF. In DNA form, the CDR3 reads TGTGCCAGCAGCATAGCGGGGGCGGAAGGAGAGACCCAGTACTTC.

The gene calls are TRBV9 and TRBJ2-3; D not certain. CDR3 size: 16 residues. V lost 3 bases to trimming and J lost 0 bases, with 14 bases between them. Per germline, CDR1 SGDLS and CDR2 YYNGEE. Written as DNA, the CDR3 is TGTGCCAGCAGCGGCAGTCTTTATTCTAGCACAGATACGCAGTATTTT. It encodes CASSGSLYSSTDTQYF.

This chain connects TRBV6-2 or TRBV6-3 to TRBJ2-7; D not resolved. V gave up 8 bases and J gave up 0 bases, with 14 bases separating them. The CDR3 runs to 14 residues. The germline CDR1 and CDR2 sequences are MNHEY and SVGEGT. The chain's CDR3 is CASHNTVSSYEQYF. CDR3 DNA sequence: TGTGCCAGCCACAATACAGTGAGCTCCTACGAGCAGTACTTC.

This clonotype was observed once. This chain links TRBV29-1 with TRBJ1-4, with 7 bases lining up with TRBD1. V lost 2 bases and J lost 8; bases outside the gene matches: 2. The germline gives CDR1 SQVTM, CDR2 ANQGSEA. CDR3 length equals 12 residues. CDR3 sequence reads: CSVETGDEKLFF. CDR3 coding DNA: TGCAGCGTTGAAACAGGGGACGAAAAACTGTTTTTT.

The chain joins TRBV4-3 to TRBJ1-5; D remains unclear. The germline V gene has CDR1 LGHNA and CDR2 YSLEER. The CDR3 extends over 15 amino acids. Trimming shortened V by 1 base and J by 10 bases, and 17 bases separated the two germline ends. The CDR3 DNA reads as TGCGCCAGCAGCCAAGGAACGAGACCCCTTGACCCCCAGCATTTT. Its protein product is CASSQGTRPLDPQHF.

The chain's CDR3 is CASSRRSNTEAFF. In DNA, the CDR3 is TGTGCCAGCAGCCGAAGGAGTAACACTGAAGCTTTCTTT. This chain links TRBV7-6 with TRBJ1-1; D remains unclear. There are 13 residues in the CDR3. From germline, CDR1 is SGHVS and CDR2 FNYEAQ. Trimming took 5 bases from V and 2 from J, leaving 9 bases between them.

This chain links TRBV20-1 with TRBJ1-1; D call uncertain. The CDR3 is 14 residues long. Germline V CDR1 and CDR2: DFQATT, SNEGSKA (reference sequence). Trimming left V 0 bases short and J 11 bases short, with 19 bases between. The CDR3 DNA sequence: TGCAGTGCTAGAGATAGTAGGGATATAAATGGGGCTTTCTTT. Residues: CSARDSRDINGAFF.